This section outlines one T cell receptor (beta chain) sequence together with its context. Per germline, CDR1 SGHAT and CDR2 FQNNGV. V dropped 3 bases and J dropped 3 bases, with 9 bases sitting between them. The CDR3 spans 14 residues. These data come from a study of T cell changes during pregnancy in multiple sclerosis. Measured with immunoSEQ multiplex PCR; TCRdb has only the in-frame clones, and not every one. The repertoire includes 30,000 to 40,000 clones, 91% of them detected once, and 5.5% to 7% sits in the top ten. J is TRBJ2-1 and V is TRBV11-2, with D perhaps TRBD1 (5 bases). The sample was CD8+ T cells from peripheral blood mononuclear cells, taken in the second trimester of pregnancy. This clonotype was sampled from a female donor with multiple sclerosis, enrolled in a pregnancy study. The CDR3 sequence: CASSLKDNYNEQFF. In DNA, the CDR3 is TGTGCCAGCAGCTTGAAGGACAACTACAATGAGCAGTTCTTC.